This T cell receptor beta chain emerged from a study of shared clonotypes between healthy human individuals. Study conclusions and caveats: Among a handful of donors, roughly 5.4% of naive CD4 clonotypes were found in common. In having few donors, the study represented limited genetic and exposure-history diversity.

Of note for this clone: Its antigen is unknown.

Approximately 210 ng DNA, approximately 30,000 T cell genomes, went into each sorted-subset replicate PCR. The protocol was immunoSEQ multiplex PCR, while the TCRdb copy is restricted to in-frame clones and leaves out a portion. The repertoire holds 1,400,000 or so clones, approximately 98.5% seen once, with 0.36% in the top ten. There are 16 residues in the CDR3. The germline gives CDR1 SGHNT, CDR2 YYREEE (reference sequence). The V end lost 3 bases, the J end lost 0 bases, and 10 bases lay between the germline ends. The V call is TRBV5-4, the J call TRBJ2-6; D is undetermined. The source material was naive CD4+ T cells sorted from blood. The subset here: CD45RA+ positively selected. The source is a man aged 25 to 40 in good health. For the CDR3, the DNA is TGTGCCAGCAGCTCGGACCGTAGCTCTGGGGCCAACGTCCTGACTTTC. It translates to CASSSDRSSGANVLTF. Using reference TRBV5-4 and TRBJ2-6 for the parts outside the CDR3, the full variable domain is ETGVTQSPTHLIKTRGQQVTLRCSSQSGHNTVSWYQQALGQGPQFIFQYYREEENGRGNFPPRFSGLQFPNYSSELNVNALELDDSALYLCASSSDRSSGANVLTFGAGSRLTVL.